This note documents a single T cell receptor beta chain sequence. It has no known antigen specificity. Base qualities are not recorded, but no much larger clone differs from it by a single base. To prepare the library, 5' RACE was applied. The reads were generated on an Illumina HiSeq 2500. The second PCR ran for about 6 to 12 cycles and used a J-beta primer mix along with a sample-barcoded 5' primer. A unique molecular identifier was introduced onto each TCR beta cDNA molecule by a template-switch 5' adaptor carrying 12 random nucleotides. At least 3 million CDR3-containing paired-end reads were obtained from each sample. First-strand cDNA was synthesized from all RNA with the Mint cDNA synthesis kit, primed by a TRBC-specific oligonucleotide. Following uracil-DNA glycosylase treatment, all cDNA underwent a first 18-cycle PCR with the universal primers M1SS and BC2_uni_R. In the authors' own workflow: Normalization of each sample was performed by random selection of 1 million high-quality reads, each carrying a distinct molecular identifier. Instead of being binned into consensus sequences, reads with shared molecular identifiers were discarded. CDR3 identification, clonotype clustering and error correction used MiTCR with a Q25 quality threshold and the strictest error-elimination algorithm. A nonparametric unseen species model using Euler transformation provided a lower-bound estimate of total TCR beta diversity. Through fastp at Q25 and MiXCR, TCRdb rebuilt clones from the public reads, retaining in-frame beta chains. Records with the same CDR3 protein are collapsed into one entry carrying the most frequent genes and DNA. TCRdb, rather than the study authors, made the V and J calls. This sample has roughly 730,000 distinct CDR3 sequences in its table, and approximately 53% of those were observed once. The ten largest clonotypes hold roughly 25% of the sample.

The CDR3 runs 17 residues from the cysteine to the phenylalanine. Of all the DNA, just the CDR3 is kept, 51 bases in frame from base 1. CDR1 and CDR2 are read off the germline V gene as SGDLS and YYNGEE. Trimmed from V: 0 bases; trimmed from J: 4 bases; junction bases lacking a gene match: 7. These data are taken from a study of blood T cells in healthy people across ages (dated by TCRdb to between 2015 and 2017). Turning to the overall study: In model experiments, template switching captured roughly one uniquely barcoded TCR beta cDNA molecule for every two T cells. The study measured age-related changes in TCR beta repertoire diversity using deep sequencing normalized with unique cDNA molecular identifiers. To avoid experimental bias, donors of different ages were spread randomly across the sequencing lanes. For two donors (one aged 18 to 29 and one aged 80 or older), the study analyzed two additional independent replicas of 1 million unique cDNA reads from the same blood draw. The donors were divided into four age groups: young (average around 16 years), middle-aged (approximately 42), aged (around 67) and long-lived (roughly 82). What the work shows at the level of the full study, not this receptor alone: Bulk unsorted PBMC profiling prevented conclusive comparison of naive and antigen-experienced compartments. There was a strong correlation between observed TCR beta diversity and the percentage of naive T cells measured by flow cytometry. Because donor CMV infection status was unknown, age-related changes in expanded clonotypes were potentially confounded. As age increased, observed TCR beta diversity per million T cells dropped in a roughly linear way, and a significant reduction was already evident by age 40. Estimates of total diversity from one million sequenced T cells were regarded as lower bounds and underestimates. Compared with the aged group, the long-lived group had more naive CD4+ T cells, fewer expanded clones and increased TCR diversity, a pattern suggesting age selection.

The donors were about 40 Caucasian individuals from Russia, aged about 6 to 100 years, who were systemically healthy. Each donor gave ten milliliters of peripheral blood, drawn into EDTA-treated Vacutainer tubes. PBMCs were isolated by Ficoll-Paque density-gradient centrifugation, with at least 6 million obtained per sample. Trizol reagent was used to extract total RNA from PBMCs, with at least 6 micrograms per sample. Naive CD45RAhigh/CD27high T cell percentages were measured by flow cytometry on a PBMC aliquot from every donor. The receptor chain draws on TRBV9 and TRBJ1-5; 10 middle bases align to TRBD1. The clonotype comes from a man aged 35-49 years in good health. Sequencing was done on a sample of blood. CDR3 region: CASSVGPGQGDNQPQHF. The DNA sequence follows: TGTGCCAGCAGCGTAGGCCCCGGACAGGGGGATAATCAGCCCCAGCATTTT.